This passage covers 20 T cell receptor beta chains from one sample sequenced in a study of T cell responses to AZD1222 COVID-19 vaccine. Profiled with immunoSEQ multiplex PCR; TCRdb holds only in-frame clones, not every one. The sample holds about 84,000 clones, 80% to 90% seen once. The material sequenced was peripheral blood, taken 28 days after the second AZD1222 dose. Source of these receptors: an adult who received the AZD1222 COVID-19 vaccine.

The V and J genes are TRBV13 and TRBJ1-2, with no clear D. CDR3 length equals 13 residues. Germline V gene sequence: CDR1 PRHDT, CDR2 FYEKMQ (reference sequence). V was clipped by 3 bases and J by 6 bases, with 11 bases between them. CDR3 nucleotide sequence: TGTGCCAGCAGCTTTCAGAGGTGGCATGGCTACACCTTC. Residues: CASSFQRWHGYTF.

The chain combines TRBV9 with TRBJ2-4; 8 bases fit TRBD2. Germline V CDR1 and CDR2: SGDLS, YYNGEE. The J segment lost 8 bases and the V segment lost 3 bases, leaving 7 bases of the junction unmatched. This CDR3 is built from 14 residues. The CDR3 region has the DNA TGTGCCAGCAGCGGCCCGCCGGGAGGGTACATTCAGTACTTC. Protein product: CASSGPPGGYIQYF.

This chain connects TRBV28 to TRBJ1-3; D may be TRBD1 (6 bases). CDR1 and CDR2 from the germline V gene are MDHEN and SYDVKM. Trimming removed 2 bases from V and 2 bases from J, with 13 bases in between. CDR3 length: 16 residues. Written as DNA, the CDR3 is TGTGCCAGCAGTTTAAGTGACAGGACCCCTGGAAACACCATATATTTT. It codes for CASSLSDRTPGNTIYF.

This chain links TRBV6-1 with TRBJ2-1, with 15 bases fitting TRBD2. V lost 4 bases, J lost 10 bases, and 8 bases stayed unmatched. Germline V CDR1 and CDR2: MNHNS, SASEGT. The length of the CDR3 is 16 residues. This CDR3 is CASSGGLAGGVGEQFF. Here the CDR3 DNA reads TGTGCCAGCAGTGGGGGACTAGCGGGAGGAGTAGGGGAGCAGTTCTTC.

This chain joins TRBV5-3 and TRBJ2-7; 9 bases fit TRBD1. TRBV5-3 is flagged as an ORF with uncertain function. V shed 3 bases and J 4 bases; nucleotides not matched to a gene: 5. This CDR3 has 14 residues. CDR3 region: CARSSMTGGYEQYV. CDR3 DNA sequence: TGTGCCAGAAGCTCCATGACAGGGGGTTACGAGCAGTACGTC.

The chain is built from TRBV11-2 and TRBJ2-7, with D possibly TRBD2 on 5 matching bases. V was clipped by 2 bases and J by 5 bases, with 10 bases between them. The CDR3 sequence is 13 residues long. Germline CDR1 and CDR2: SGHAT and FQNNGV. Here the CDR3 reads CASSLLARHEQYV. Here the CDR3 DNA reads TGTGCCAGCAGCTTATTAGCGCGCCACGAGCAGTACGTC.

The V call is TRBV10-3, the J call TRBJ1-1; 8 bases line up with TRBD1. The CDR3 is made up of 12 amino acids. CDR1 and CDR2 (germline): ENHRY, SYGVKD. V shed 7 bases and J 6 bases; nucleotides not matched to a gene: 4. The CDR3 nucleotides read TGTGCCATCACAGGGGGCGGGTCTGAAGCTTTCTTT. Its translation: CAITGGGSEAFF.

The V gene is TRBV7-9, the J gene TRBJ1-1, with D possibly TRBD1 on 5 matching bases. CDR1 and CDR2 from the germline V gene are SEHNR and FQNEAQ (reference sequence). V was shortened by 1 base and J by 6 bases, with 6 bases between the two germline ends. The CDR3 covers 12 residues. As DNA, the CDR3 is TGTGCCAGCAGCTTAGAGACAGCTGAAGCTTTCTTT. Encoded protein: CASSLETAEAFF.

This chain uses TRBV9 with TRBJ2-7; D assignment may be TRBD1 or TRBD2 (5 bases each). Germline CDR1 and CDR2: SGDLS and YYNGEE. The V end was cut by 3 bases, the J end by 7 bases, with 14 bases between. The CDR3 runs 13 residues. As DNA, the CDR3 is TGTGCCAGCAGCGCAAGACCCGAGGGGGAGCAGTACGTC. Translating gives CASSARPEGEQYV.

The chain carries TRBV4-2 and TRBJ1-5; D possibly corresponds to TRBD1 (6 bases). This CDR3 comprises 15 residues. Germline assignment: CDR1 LGHNA and CDR2 YNFKEQ. Between the trimmed V and J ends, which lost 0 bases and 7 bases, there was a span of 13 bases. The CDR3 nucleotides are TGTGCCAGCAGCCAAGAATTGGGTCAGGGGCAGCCCCAGCATTTT. Translating gives CASSQELGQGQPQHF.

This clone appeared once. V and J are TRBV6-2 or TRBV6-3 and TRBJ2-1; D perhaps matches TRBD1 (5 bases). The CDR3 extends over 13 amino acids. Per the germline V gene, CDR1 is MNHEY and CDR2 is SVGEGT. The V gene lost 0 bases and the J gene lost 16 bases, with 16 bases spanning the gap. The CDR3 region is CASSYSPGQGTFF. The CDR3 DNA sequence: TGTGCCAGCAGTTACTCGCCGGGTCAGGGTACTTTCTTC.

The chain links TRBV7-9 to TRBJ2-3, with unresolved D. Germline assignment: CDR1 SEHNR and CDR2 FQNEAQ (reference sequence). The CDR3 is made up of 12 amino acids. Trimming removed 5 bases from V and 0 bases from J, with 3 bases in between. CDR3 residues: CASSPSTDTQYF. In DNA, the CDR3 is TGTGCCAGCAGCCCCAGCACAGATACGCAGTATTTT.

Concerning this clone: One end of the junction varies from germline; a read error may be responsible. Other DNA sequences in this sample translate to the same CDR3. The chain links TRBV7-3 to TRBJ2-2; D is undetermined. CDR1 is SGHTA and CDR2 is FQGTGA in the germline V gene. CDR3 length equals 14 residues. The CDR3 sequence: CASSLYPNTGELFF. In DNA, the CDR3 is TGTGCCAGCAGCTTATATCCGAACACCGGAGAGCTGTTTTTT.

This clone appeared a few times. The chain has TRBV5-6 and TRBJ1-6; no clear D. This CDR3 contains 15 residues. Trimming took off 4 bases at V and 9 bases at J, with 17 bases between the two ends. Germline loops: CDR1 SGHDT, CDR2 YYEEEE. This CDR3 reads CASSGYLGDGSPLHF. For the CDR3, the DNA is TGTGCCAGCAGCGGTTACTTGGGTGATGGTTCACCCCTCCACTTT.

This clone has ten or more counts. The rearrangement joins TRBV7-2 to TRBJ1-5, with TRBD1 identical over 9 bases. Germline trimming cut 3 bases from V and 9 bases from J; bases unmatched to any gene: 18. The germline gives CDR1 SGHTA, CDR2 FQGNSA. The CDR3 length is 18 residues. DNA of the CDR3: TGTGCCAGCAGCTTGGGGGCTGGGACAGGGTTCGTCCAGAGGCCCCAGCATTTT. Protein: CASSLGAGTGFVQRPQHF.

This chain connects TRBV5-1 to TRBJ2-5; D ambiguous. The CDR3 spans 14 residues. Between the trimmed V and J ends, which lost 6 bases and 1 base, there was a span of 13 bases. Germline CDR1 SGHRS, CDR2 YFSETQ. For the CDR3, the DNA is TGCGCCAGCACCTTTGGGGATCCCCAAGAGACCCAGTACTTC. Amino acid sequence: CASTFGDPQETQYF.

In DNA form, the CDR3 reads TGTGCCAGCAGCCCTCAGGTGGGCACTGAAGCTTTCTTT. Its protein product is CASSPQVGTEAFF. The chain employs TRBV14 and TRBJ1-1; no definite D call. The CDR3 totals 13 residues. The ends were cut back, 4 bases at V and 4 bases at J, with 10 bases in the middle. Germline V gene data show CDR1 as SGHDN and CDR2 as FVKESK.

V gene TRBV4-2 combines with J gene TRBJ2-1; maybe TRBD2 (6 bases). Germline-derived CDR1 and CDR2 are LGHNA and YNFKEQ. The CDR3 has 16 amino acids. Between the trimmed V and J ends, which lost 1 base and 4 bases, there was a span of 14 bases. CDR3 DNA sequence: TGTGCCAGCAGCCAAGGGCGACTAGGGTATTACAATGAGCAGTTCTTC. Protein sequence: CASSQGRLGYYNEQFF.

CDR3 sequence reads: CASSSRLGRMNTEAFF. The CDR3 region has the DNA TGTGCCAGCAGTTCCCGCCTGGGACGGATGAACACTGAAGCTTTCTTT. The chain uses TRBV27 and TRBJ1-1; possibly TRBD1 for D (5 bases). CDR3 length: 16 amino acids. CDR1 is MNHEY and CDR2 is SMNVEV in the germline V gene (reference sequence). V was shortened by 4 bases and J by 0 bases, with 15 bases between the two germline ends.

This chain links TRBV15 with TRBJ2-7; no reliable D call. Germline lookup yields CDR1 LNHNV and CDR2 YYDKDF (reference sequence). The CDR3 extends over 14 amino acids. V lost 4 bases and J lost 0, with 10 bases in between. DNA of the CDR3: TGTGCCACCAGCACGAAAGTGTCCTCCTACGAGCAGTACTTC. This translates into CATSTKVSSYEQYF.